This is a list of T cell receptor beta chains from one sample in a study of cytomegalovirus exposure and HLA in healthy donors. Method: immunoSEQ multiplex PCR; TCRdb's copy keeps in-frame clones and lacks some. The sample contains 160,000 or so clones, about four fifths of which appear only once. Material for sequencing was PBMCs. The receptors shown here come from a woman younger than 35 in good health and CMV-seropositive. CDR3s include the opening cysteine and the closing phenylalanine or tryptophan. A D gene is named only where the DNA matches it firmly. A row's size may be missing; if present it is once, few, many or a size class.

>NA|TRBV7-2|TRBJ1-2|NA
CASSSRQDGYTF
TGTGCCAGCAGCAGCAGACAGGATGGCTACACCTTC
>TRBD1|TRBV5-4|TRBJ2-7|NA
CASRRQGARSYEQYF
TGTGCCAGCAGACGACAGGGGGCGCGGTCCTACGAGCAGTACTTC
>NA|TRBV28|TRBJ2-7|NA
CASSPDYLPSEQYF
TGTGCCAGCAGTCCGGACTACCTCCCTTCCGAGCAGTACTTC
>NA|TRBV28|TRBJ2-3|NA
CASSFSRGILGEEYF
TGTGCCAGCAGTTTTTCGAGGGGCATCCTGGGGGAGGAGTATTTT
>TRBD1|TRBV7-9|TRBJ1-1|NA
CASSSSGTEAEAFF
TGTGCCAGCAGCTCGTCCGGGACAGAGGCTGAAGCTTTCTTT
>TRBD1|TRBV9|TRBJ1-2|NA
CASSGLTGGGLGYTF
TGTGCCAGCAGCGGACTAACAGGGGGTGGCCTTGGCTACACCTTC
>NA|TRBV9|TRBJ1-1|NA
CASSALVGTTASDTEAFF
TGTGCCAGCAGCGCGTTAGTGGGGACAACCGCCTCGGACACTGAAGCTTTCTTT
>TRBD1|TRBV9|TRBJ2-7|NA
CASSVADSPGQGSYEQYF
TGTGCCAGCAGCGTAGCGGACTCCCCGGGACAGGGCTCCTACGAGCAGTACTTC
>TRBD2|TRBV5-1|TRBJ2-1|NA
CASSSQRGAYNEQFF
TGCGCCAGCAGCTCCCAGCGGGGGGCCTACAATGAGCAGTTCTTC
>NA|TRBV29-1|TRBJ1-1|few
CSVQTTVVTEAFF
TGCAGCGTCCAAACCACAGTGGTCACTGAAGCTTTCTTT
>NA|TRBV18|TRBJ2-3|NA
CASSPSQAYTDTQYF
TGTGCCAGCTCACCGTCGCAGGCTTACACAGATACGCAGTATTTT
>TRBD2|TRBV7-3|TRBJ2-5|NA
CASSKGLENQETQYF
TGTGCCAGCAGCAAAGGACTAGAAAACCAAGAGACCCAGTACTTC
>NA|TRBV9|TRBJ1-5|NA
CASSAGGSGVPQPQHF
TGTGCCAGCAGCGCGGGAGGCTCAGGGGTGCCTCAGCCCCAGCATTTT
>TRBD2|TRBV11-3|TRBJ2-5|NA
CASSPGGDQETQYF
TGTGCCAGCAGCCCGGGGGGAGACCAAGAGACCCAGTACTTC
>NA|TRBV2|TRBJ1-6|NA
CASYYYNSPLHF
TGTGCCAGCTATTACTATAATTCGCCCCTCCACTTT
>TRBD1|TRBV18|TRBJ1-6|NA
CASSRDSLGDSPLHF
TGTGCCAGCTCACGGGACAGCCTTGGGGATTCACCCCTCCACTTT
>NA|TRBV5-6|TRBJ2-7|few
CASSLSFDRTYEQYF
TGTGCCAGCAGCTTGAGTTTTGACAGAACCTACGAGCAGTACTTC
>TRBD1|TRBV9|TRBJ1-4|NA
CASSVGFPRDRGGEKLFF
TGTGCCAGCAGCGTAGGATTCCCCCGGGACAGGGGTGGAGAAAAACTGTTTTTT
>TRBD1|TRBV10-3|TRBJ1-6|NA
CAISEQGDYNSPLHF
TGTGCCATCAGTGAGCAGGGGGATTATAATTCACCCCTCCACTTT
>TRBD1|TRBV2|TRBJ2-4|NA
CATQRGSGTGAPWGAKNIQYF
TGTGCCACGCAGAGGGGCTCGGGGACAGGGGCCCCCTGGGGAGCCAAAAACATTCAGTACTTC
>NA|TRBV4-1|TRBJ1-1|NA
CASSQGPGLNTEAFF
TGCGCCAGCAGCCAAGGTCCAGGGCTGAACACTGAAGCTTTCTTT
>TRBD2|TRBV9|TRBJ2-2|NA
CASSVYLPGGPGAGELFF
TGTGCCAGCAGCGTATACCTACCGGGGGGGCCGGGGGCCGGGGAGCTGTTTTTC
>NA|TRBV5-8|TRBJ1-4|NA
CASSLSGINEKLFF
TGTGCCAGCAGCTTGTCGGGTATTAATGAAAAACTGTTTTTT
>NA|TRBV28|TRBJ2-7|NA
CASRGDLDSPEQYF
TGTGCCAGCAGGGGGGACTTGGACTCTCCCGAGCAGTACTTC
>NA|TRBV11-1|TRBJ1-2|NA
CASSDYLQGFGYTF
TGTGCCAGCAGCGATTACCTGCAGGGATTCGGCTACACCTTC
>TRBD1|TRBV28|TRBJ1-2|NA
CASSLVGQGDHGYTF
TGTGCCAGCAGTTTAGTCGGACAGGGGGATCATGGCTACACCTTC
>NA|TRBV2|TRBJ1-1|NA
CASTRTVRTEAFF
TGTGCCAGCACCCGGACAGTACGCACTGAAGCTTTCTTT
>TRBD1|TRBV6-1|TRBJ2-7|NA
CASSFPGQAYEQYF
TGTGCCAGCAGCTTCCCTGGACAGGCCTACGAGCAGTACTTC
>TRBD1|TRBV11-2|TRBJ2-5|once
CASSFPDTPDRKETQYF
TGTGCCAGCAGCTTTCCGGATACCCCGGACAGGAAAGAGACCCAGTACTTC